This T cell receptor (beta chain) was sequenced in a study of tumor-infiltrating lymphocytes in primary liver carcinoma. With a constant-region primer, TCR beta cDNA was made from approximately 500 ng of total RNA. The TCR beta library was amplified through three nested multiplex PCR rounds in a modified ARM-PCR procedure. TCRdb used MiXCR to reprocess the multiplex PCR reads, holding one entry per CDR3 protein. The table lists 300,000 to 400,000 distinct CDR3 sequences, approximately 60% of them singletons, with around 9.5% in the top ten. Unsorted whole blood yielded blood RNA, and germline DNA was extracted as well. The TCR sequence derives from a man in his forties with primary liver carcinoma and hepatitis B virus infection. The sample comprised peripheral blood.

This chain's CDR3 is CASSSGQGAREQYF. The CDR3 DNA is TGTGCCAGCAGCTCAGGACAGGGGGCGCGCGAGCAGTACTTC. The chain has TRBV5-6 and TRBJ2-7; 11 positions match TRBD1. V shed 3 bases and J 6 bases; nucleotides not matched to a gene: 5. The CDR3 spans 14 residues. Germline CDR1 reads SGHDT; CDR2 reads YYEEEE.